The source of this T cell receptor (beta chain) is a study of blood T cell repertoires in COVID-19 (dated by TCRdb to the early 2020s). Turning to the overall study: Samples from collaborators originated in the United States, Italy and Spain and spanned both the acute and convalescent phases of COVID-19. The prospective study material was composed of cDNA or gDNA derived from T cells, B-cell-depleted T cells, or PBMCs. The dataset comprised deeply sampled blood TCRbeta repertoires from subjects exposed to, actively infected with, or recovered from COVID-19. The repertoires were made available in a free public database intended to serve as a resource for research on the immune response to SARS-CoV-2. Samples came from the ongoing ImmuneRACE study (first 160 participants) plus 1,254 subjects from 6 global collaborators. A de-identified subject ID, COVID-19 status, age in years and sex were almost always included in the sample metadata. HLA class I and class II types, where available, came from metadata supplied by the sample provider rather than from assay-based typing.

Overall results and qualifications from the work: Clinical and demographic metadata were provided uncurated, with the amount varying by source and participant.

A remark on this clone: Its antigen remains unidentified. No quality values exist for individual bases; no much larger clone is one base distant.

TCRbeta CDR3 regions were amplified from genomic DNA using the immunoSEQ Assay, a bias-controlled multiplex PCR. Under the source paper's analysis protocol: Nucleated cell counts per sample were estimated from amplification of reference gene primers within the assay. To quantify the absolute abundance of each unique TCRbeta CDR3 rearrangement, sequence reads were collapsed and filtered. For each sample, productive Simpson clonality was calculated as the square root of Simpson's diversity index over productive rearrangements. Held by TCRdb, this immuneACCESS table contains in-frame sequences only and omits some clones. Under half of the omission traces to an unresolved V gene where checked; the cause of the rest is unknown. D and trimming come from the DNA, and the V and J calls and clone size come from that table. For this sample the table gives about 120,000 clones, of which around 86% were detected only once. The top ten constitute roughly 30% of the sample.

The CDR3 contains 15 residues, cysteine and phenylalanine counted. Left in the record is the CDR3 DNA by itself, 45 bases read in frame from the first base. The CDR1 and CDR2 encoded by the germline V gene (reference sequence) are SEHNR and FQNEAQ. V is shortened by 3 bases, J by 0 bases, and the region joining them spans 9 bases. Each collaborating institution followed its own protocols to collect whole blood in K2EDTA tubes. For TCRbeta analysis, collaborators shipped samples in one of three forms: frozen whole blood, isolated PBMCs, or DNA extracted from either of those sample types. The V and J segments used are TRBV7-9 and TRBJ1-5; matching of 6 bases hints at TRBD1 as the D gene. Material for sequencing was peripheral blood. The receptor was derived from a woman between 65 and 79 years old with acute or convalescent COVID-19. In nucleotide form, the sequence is TGTGCCAGCAGCTTCATAGGGGGTAGCAATCAGCCCCAGCATTTT. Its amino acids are CASSFIGGSNQPQHF.